The clone carrying this T cell receptor beta chain has just one count. The data originate from a study of blood T cell repertoires in COVID-19. At the level of the study: There were acute and convalescent COVID-19 samples, and they came from the United States, Italy and Spain.

Some clones are missing from TCRdb's copy, which holds only in-frame ones; the method was immunoSEQ multiplex PCR. The table includes some 73,000 clones, 90% detected once. The CDR3 is 15 residues long. V lost 0 bases, J lost 6 bases, and 8 bases stayed unmatched. Germline V gives CDR1 SGDLS, CDR2 YYNGEE. The sample comprised peripheral blood. This chain connects TRBV9 to TRBJ2-7; TRBD2 aligns across 8 bases. This clonotype was obtained from a human donor in a cohort sampled during active COVID-19. The CDR3 sequence is CASSVVGSGVSEQYF. For the CDR3, the DNA is TGTGCCAGCAGCGTAGTAGGTAGCGGGGTATCCGAGCAGTACTTC.